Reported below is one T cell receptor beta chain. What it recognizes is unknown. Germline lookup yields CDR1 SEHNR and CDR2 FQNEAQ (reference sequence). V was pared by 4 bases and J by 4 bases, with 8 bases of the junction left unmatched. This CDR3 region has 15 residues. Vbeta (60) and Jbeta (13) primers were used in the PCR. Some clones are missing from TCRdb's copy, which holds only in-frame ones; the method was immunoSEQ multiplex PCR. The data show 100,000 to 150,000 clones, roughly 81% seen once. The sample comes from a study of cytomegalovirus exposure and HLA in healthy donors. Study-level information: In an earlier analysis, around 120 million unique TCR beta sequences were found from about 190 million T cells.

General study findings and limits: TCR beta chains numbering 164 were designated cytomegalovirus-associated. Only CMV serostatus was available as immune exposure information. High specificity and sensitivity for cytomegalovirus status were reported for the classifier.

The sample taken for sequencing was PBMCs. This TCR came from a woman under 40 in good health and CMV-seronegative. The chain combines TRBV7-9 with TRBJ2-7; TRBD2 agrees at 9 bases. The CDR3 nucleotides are TGTGCCAGCAGCTCCCCAACTAGCGGGTTTTACGAGCAGTACTTC. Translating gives CASSSPTSGFYEQYF.